A single sample gave rise to the 9 T cell receptor beta chains below, sequenced in a study of blood T cell repertoires in COVID-19. Clones were sequenced by immunoSEQ multiplex PCR, and TCRdb holds only the in-frame ones, with some missing. Of roughly 210,000 clones listed, about 87% are singletons. The sample was peripheral blood. These receptors originate from a man between 70 and 80 years old with acute or convalescent COVID-19.

The V call is TRBV5-1, the J call TRBJ2-2; 7 bases are a match to TRBD1. J lost 6 bases, V lost 4 bases, and 6 bases had no gene match. The CDR3 length is 14 residues. Germline V gene sequence: CDR1 SGHRS, CDR2 YFSETQ. The CDR3 DNA follows: TGCGCCAGCAGCGTAGGACAGGTTCCCGGGGAGCTGTTTTTT. This encodes CASSVGQVPGELFF. Full variable domain (outside the CDR3, taken from reference TRBV5-1 and TRBJ2-2): KAGVTQTPRYLIKTRGQQVTLSCSPISGHRSVSWYQQTPGQGLQFLFEYFSETQRNKGNFPGRFSGRQFSNSRSEMNVSTLELGDSALYLCASSVGQVPGELFFGEGSRLTVL.

The V gene is TRBV5-1, the J gene TRBJ2-1; 9 bases are a match to TRBD1. Per germline, CDR1 SGHRS and CDR2 YFSETQ. The CDR3 totals 13 residues. The junction had 5 bases not matched to a gene; V was cut back by 3 bases and J by 10 bases. The CDR3 DNA sequence: TGCGCCAGCAGCTCCGGGACAGGGAACGAGCAGTTCTTC. Translation: CASSSGTGNEQFF.

The V call is TRBV5-1, the J call TRBJ2-1, with 12 bases identical to TRBD2. Looked up from germline, CDR1 is SGHRS and CDR2 is YFSETQ. With V trimmed by 1 base and J by 6 bases, 2 bases remained unmatched. CDR3 size: 15 residues. The DNA for the CDR3 is TGCGCCAGCAGCTTGTGGACTAGCGGGACCAATGAGCAGTTCTTC. Translated, it gives CASSLWTSGTNEQFF.

This clone was found a few times. The chain is built from TRBV9 and TRBJ2-1, with TRBD2 identical over 10 bases. The CDR3 spans 15 residues. The germline V gene has CDR1 SGDLS and CDR2 YYNGEE. V was pared by 4 bases and J by 4 bases, with 5 bases of the junction left unmatched. The CDR3: CASSPSSGGYNEQFF. The DNA of the CDR3 is TGTGCCAGCAGCCCCTCTAGCGGGGGTTACAATGAGCAGTTCTTC.

The rearrangement uses TRBV27 and TRBJ1-1; D is undetermined. V was pared by 2 bases and J by 0 bases, with 10 bases between. This CDR3 has 15 residues. CDR1 and CDR2 (germline): MNHEY, SMNVEV (reference sequence). The CDR3, as DNA: TGTGCCAGCAGTTTAGAGGGTAGGCTGAACACTGAAGCTTTCTTT. As protein: CASSLEGRLNTEAFF.

In this sample, this clone turned up once. The chain combines TRBV5-1 with TRBJ1-4, with 9 bases aligning to TRBD1. The CDR3 runs 15 residues. CDR1 is SGHRS, CDR2 YFSETQ, per germline. Trimming took 0 bases from V and 5 from J; bases not matched to a gene: 2. In DNA, the CDR3 is TGCGCCAGCAGCTTGGACGGACAGGGGAATGAAAAACTGTTTTTT. This sequence encodes CASSLDGQGNEKLFF.

V is TRBV9 and J is TRBJ2-1; 9 positions match TRBD2. V trimming: 3 bases; J trimming: 5 bases; junction bases outside the gene matches: 9. The CDR3 runs to 16 residues. Looked up from germline, CDR1 is SGDLS and CDR2 is YYNGEE. CDR3: CASSAGTSRRDNEQFF. The CDR3 DNA reads as TGTGCCAGCAGCGCCGGGACTAGCCGGAGAGACAATGAGCAGTTCTTC. Full variable domain (rest looked up from reference TRBV9 and TRBJ2-1): DSGVTQTPKHLITATGQRVTLRCSPRSGDLSVYWYQQSLDQGLQFLIQYYNGEERAKGNILERFSAQQFPDLHSELNLSSLELGDSALYFCASSAGTSRRDNEQFFGPGTRLTVL.

This sequence joins TRBV3-1 (or the pseudogene TRBV3-2) and TRBJ2-5; 7 nucleotides match TRBD2. V was clipped by 2 bases and J by 1 base; unmatched bases: 10. This CDR3 spans 17 amino acids. In germline, CDR1 is LGHDT, CDR2 YNNKEL (reference sequence). CDR3 in amino acids: CASSQSLTLAVQETQYF. The DNA of the CDR3 is TGTGCCAGCAGCCAATCTTTAACCCTAGCGGTCCAAGAGACCCAGTACTTC.

CDR3 coding DNA: TGTGCCAGCAGTCGTCGGGGTTCCTCCGGGGAGCTGTTTTTT. It encodes CASSRRGSSGELFF. V usage is TRBV6-6 and J usage is TRBJ2-2; a weak D match, TRBD2 (5 bases). Trimming took 5 bases from V and 6 from J, leaving 13 bases between them. The CDR3 extends over 14 amino acids. Per germline, CDR1 MNHNY and CDR2 SVGAGI (reference sequence).